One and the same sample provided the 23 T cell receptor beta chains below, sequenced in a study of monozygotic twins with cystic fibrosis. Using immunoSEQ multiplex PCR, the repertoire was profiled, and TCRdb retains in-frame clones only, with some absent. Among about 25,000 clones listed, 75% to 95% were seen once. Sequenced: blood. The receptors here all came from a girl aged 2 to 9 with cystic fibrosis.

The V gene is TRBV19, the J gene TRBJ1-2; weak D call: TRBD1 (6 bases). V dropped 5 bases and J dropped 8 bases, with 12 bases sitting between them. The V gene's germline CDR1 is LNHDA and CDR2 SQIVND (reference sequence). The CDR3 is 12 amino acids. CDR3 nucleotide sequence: TGTGCCAGTAGTTTAACAGGGAACGGCTACACCTTC. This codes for CASSLTGNGYTF.

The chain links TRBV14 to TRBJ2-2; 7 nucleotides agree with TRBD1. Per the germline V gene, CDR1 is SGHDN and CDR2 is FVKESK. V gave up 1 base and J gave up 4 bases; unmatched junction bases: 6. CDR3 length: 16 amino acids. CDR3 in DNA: TGTGCCAGCAGCCAAGTAAGACAGGGTGGCACCGGGGAGCTGTTTTTT. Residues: CASSQVRQGGTGELFF.

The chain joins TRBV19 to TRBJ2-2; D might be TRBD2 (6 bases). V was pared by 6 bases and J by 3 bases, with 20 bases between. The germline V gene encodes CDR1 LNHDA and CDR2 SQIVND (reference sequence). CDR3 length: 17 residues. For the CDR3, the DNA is TGTGCCAGTAGATGGAGCGGGTTCGAACTTGACACCGGGGAGCTGTTTTTT. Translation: CASRWSGFELDTGELFF.

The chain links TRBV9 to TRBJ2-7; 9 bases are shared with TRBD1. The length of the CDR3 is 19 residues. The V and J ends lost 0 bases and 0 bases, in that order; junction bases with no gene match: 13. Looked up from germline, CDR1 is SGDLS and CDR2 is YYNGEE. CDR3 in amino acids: CASSVEGGWGQGPSYEQYF. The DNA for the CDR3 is TGTGCCAGCAGCGTAGAGGGGGGATGGGGACAGGGTCCCTCCTACGAGCAGTACTTC.

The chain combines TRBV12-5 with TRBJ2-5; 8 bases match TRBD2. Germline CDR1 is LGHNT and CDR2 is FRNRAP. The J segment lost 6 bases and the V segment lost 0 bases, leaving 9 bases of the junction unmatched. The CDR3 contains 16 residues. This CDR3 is CASGLVLPGGPKTQYF. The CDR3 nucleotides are TGTGCTAGTGGTTTGGTATTACCGGGGGGGCCTAAGACCCAGTACTTC.

DNA of the CDR3: TGTGCCAGCAGCTTAGTCCACGACAGGGGCTCCTATAATTCACCCCTCCACTTT. It yields the protein CASSLVHDRGSYNSPLHF. V usage is TRBV7-2 and J usage is TRBJ1-6; 8 bases align to TRBD1. This CDR3 region has 18 residues. Per germline, CDR1 SGHTA and CDR2 FQGNSA. V lost 1 base, J lost 0 bases, and 5 bases stayed unmatched.

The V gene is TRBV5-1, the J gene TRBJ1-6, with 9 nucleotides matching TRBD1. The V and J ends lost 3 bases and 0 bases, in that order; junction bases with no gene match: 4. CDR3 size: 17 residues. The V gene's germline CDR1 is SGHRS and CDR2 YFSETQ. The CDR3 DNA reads TGCGCCAGCAGCTCCGGGACAGGGAGCTCCTATAATTCACCCCTCCACTTT. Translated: CASSSGTGSSYNSPLHF.

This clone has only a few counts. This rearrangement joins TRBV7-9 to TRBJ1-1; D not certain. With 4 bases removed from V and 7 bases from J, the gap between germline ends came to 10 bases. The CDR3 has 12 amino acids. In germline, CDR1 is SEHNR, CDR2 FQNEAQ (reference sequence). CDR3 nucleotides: TGTGCCAGCAGCTACCCAGGAGTTGAAGCTTTCTTT. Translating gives CASSYPGVEAFF.

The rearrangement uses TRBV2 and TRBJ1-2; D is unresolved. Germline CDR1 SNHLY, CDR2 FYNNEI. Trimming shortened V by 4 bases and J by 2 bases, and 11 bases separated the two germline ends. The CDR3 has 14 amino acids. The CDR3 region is CASSVFLRNYGYTF. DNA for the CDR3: TGTGCCAGCAGTGTTTTCCTACGAAACTATGGCTACACCTTC.

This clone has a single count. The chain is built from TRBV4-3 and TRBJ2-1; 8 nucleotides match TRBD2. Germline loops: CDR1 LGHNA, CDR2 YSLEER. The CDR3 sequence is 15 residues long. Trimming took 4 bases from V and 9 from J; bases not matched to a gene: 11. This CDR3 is CASSPVGTRSPEQFF. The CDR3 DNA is TGCGCCAGCAGCCCGGTGGGGACTAGGTCTCCTGAGCAGTTCTTC.

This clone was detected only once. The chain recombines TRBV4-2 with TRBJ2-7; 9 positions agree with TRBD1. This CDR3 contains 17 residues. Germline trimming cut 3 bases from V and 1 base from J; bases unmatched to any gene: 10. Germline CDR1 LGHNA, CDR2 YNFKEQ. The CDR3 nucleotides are TGTGCCAGCAGCCAGATACGGGGACAGGGTACGTCCTACGAGCAGTACTTC. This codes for CASSQIRGQGTSYEQYF.

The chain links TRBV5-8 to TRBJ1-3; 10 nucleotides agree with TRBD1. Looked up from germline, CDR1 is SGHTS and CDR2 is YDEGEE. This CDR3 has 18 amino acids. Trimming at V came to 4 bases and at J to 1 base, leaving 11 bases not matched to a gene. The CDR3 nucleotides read TGTGCCAGCAGCCTGCGGACAGGGGGAAGCTTTTCTGGAAACACCATATATTTT. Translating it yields CASSLRTGGSFSGNTIYF. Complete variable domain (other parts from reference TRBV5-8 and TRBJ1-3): EAGVTQSPTHLIKTRGQQATLRCSPISGHTSVYWYQQALGLGLQFLLWYDEGEERNRGNFPPRFSGRQFPNYSSELNVNALELEDSALYLCASSLRTGGSFSGNTIYFGEGSWLTVV.

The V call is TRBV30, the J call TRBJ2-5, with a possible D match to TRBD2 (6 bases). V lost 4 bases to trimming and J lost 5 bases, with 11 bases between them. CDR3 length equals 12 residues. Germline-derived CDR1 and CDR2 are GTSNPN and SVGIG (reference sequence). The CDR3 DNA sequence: TGTGCCTGGAACGGGGGTCAGGAGACCCAGTACTTC. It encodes CAWNGGQETQYF.

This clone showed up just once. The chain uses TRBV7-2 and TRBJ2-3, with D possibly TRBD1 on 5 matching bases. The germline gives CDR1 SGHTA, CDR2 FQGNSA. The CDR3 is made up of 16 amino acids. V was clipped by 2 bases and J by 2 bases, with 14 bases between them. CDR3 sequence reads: CASSLRLGRNTDTQYF. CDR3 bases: TGTGCCAGCAGCTTACGTTTGGGGCGGAACACAGATACGCAGTATTTT.

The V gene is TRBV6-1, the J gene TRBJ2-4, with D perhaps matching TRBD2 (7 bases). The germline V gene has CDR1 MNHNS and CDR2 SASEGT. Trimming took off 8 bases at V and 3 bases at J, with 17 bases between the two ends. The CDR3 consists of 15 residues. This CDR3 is CASFYREGGKNIQYF. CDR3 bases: TGTGCCAGCTTCTACAGGGAGGGTGGCAAAAACATTCAGTACTTC.

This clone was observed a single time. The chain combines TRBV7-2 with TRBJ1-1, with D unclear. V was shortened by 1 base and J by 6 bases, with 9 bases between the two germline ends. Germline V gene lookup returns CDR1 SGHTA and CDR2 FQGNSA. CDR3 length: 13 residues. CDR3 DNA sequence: TGTGCCAGCAGCTTAGTGGGAGTTTCTGAAGCTTTCTTT. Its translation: CASSLVGVSEAFF.

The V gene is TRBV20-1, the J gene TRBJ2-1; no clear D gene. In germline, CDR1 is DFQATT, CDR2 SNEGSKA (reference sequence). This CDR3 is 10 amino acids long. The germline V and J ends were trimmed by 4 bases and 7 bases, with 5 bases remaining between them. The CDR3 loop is CSANLNEQFF. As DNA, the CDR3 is TGCAGTGCTAATCTAAATGAGCAGTTCTTC.

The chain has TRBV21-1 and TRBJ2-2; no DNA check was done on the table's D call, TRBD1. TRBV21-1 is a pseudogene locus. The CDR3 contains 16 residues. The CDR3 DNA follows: TGTGCCAGCAGCAGCCCCTTTGGGCTGGTTCCCGGGGAGCTGTTTTTT. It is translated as CASSSPFGLVPGELFF.

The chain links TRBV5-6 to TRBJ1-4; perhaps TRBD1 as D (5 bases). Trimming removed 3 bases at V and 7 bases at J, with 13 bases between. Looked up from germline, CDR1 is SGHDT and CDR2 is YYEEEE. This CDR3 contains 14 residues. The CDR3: CASSSSRQPEKLFF. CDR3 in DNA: TGTGCCAGCAGCTCCTCTAGACAGCCTGAAAAACTGTTTTTT.

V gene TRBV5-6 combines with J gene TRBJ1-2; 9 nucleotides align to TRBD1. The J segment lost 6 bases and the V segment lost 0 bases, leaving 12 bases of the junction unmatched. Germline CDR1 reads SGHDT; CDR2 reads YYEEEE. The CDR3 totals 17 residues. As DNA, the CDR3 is TGTGCCAGCAGCTTGGCACCGTCGGGACAGGGAAAGAATGGCTACACCTTC. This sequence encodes CASSLAPSGQGKNGYTF.

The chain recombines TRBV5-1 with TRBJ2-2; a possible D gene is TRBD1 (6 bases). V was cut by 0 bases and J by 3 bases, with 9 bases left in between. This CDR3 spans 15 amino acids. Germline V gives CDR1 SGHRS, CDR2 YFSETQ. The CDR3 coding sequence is TGCGCCAGCAGCTTGGATCAGGGGCACACCGGGGAGCTGTTTTTT. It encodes CASSLDQGHTGELFF. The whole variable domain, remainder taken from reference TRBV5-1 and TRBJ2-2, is KAGVTQTPRYLIKTRGQQVTLSCSPISGHRSVSWYQQTPGQGLQFLFEYFSETQRNKGNFPGRFSGRQFSNSRSEMNVSTLELGDSALYLCASSLDQGHTGELFFGEGSRLTVL.

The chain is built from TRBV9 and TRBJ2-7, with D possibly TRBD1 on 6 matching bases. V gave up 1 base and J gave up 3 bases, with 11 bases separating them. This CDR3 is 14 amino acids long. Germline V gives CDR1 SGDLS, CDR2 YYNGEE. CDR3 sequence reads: CASSVSGQSYEQYF. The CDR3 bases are TGTGCCAGCAGCGTATCCGGACAGAGCTACGAGCAGTACTTC.

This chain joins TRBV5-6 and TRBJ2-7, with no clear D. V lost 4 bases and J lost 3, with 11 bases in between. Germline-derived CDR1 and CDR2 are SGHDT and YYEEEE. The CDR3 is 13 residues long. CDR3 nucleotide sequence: TGTGCCAGCAGCCATGGGTCTCGCTACGAGCAGTACTTC. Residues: CASSHGSRYEQYF.